The entry below gives a single TCR beta chain sequence along with its context. Study processing details: Scientists estimated how many nucleated cells there were by amplifying reference gene primers. Repertoires were generated with immunoSEQ multiplex PCR, while TCRdb's copy carries only in-frame clones and drops some. D and trimming were read from the DNA, whereas the V and J calls and clone size are those reported in that table. The data show some 110,000 clones, less than 95% seen once. This sample is drawn from a study of blood T cell repertoires in COVID-19. Per germline, CDR1 LNHDA and CDR2 SQIVND (reference sequence). Germline trimming cut 5 bases from V and 4 bases from J; bases unmatched to any gene: 6. The CDR3 runs to 15 residues.

The clonotype comes from a human donor with active COVID-19. The donor label of this sample is uncertain. What was sequenced was peripheral blood. The gene calls are TRBV19 and TRBJ1-1; TRBD1 agrees at 11 bases. The CDR3 here is CASSPRTGGRTEAFF. The CDR3 nucleotides are TGTGCCAGTAGTCCCCGGACAGGGGGCCGCACTGAAGCTTTCTTT.